The clone carrying this T cell receptor beta chain was recorded only once. The entry originates in a study of T cell changes during pregnancy in multiple sclerosis. Method: immunoSEQ multiplex PCR; TCRdb's copy keeps in-frame clones and lacks some. The data show roughly 89,000 clones, with approximately 92% seen just once and 4.3% held by the top ten. Germline V gene sequence: CDR1 SGHRS, CDR2 YFSETQ. The ends were cut back, 0 bases at V and 4 bases at J, with 13 bases in the middle. The CDR3 covers 15 residues. Sequences were derived from peripheral blood, sampled in the first trimester of pregnancy. This sequence joins TRBV5-1 and TRBJ1-1; D might be TRBD1 (5 bases). The receptor comes from a female donor with multiple sclerosis, enrolled in a pregnancy study. The CDR3, as DNA: TGCGCCAGCAGCTTGGGGGGGGGAGTTGGCACTGAAGCTTTCTTT. Protein: CASSLGGGVGTEAFF. Full variable domain (rest looked up from reference TRBV5-1 and TRBJ1-1): KAGVTQTPRYLIKTRGQQVTLSCSPISGHRSVSWYQQTPGQGLQFLFEYFSETQRNKGNFPGRFSGRQFSNSRSEMNVSTLELGDSALYLCASSLGGGVGTEAFFGQGTRLTVV.